These T cell receptor beta chains were read from a single sample in a study of cytomegalovirus exposure and HLA in healthy donors. Method: immunoSEQ multiplex PCR; TCRdb's copy keeps in-frame clones and lacks some. The repertoire consists of 55,000 to 80,000 clones, with approximately 95% occurring once and the leading ten covering over 6.5%. Input material: PBMCs. The receptors here all came from a woman aged 18-35 years in good health and CMV-seropositive. Each CDR3 is given with its conserved first and last residue. The order of the fields is V gene, J gene, CDR3 protein.

TRBV27	TRBJ1-4	CASSLLGGKLFF
TRBV7-2	TRBJ2-2	CASSFLGGGNTGELFF
TRBV7-3	TRBJ2-2	CASSPPEGMNTGELFF
TRBV9	TRBJ2-1	CASSVGLAGGNEQFF
TRBV30	TRBJ2-7	CAWSVHTTSGVYEQYF
TRBV7-8	TRBJ2-1	CASSLSTVREQFF
TRBV6-1	TRBJ2-2	CASSNLGGNTGELFF
TRBV7-9	TRBJ2-2	CASSPRGGLAGYTGELFF
TRBV18	TRBJ1-2	CASSLTTGLGEGYTF
TRBV7-2	TRBJ2-7	CASSTSPDSSYEQYF
TRBV30	TRBJ1-1	CAWSTSTGAMNTEAFF
TRBV10-3	TRBJ2-5	CATGQGRAETQYF
TRBV18	TRBJ2-5	CASSQRLAGDQETQYF
TRBV27	TRBJ1-2	CASSLYRGAEITF
TRBV27	TRBJ2-1	CASSPIAGTTNNEQFF
TRBV18	TRBJ2-3	CASSRVPGGQNTQYF
TRBV5-1	TRBJ2-1	CASSLEQSSYNEQFF
TRBV27	TRBJ2-5	CASSLSNWGLWERETQYF
TRBV7-6	TRBJ2-1	CASSLHRDEQFF
TRBV4-1	TRBJ1-1	CASSQGAWNTEAFF
TRBV7-8	TRBJ2-7	CASSSSGGGLTEQYF
TRBV2	TRBJ1-1	CASQKDRATEAFF